These T cell receptor beta chains were read from a single sample in a study of T cell repertoires in cytomegalovirus infection. Their recognized antigens are unknown. From the reads, TCRdb called clonotypes with MiXCR, one entry per CDR3 protein. The repertoire holds about 340,000 distinct CDR3 sequences, with 25% to 35% as singletons. This material consisted of cultured PBMCs, taken from culture after CMV antigen stimulation. Receptors originate from a human donor in good health (CMV status not recorded). Some clones in this sample may be carry-over from other donors' samples. Each CDR3 is given with its conserved first and last residue. A D gene is named only where the DNA matches it firmly. Rows may omit the clone size; those that give it use once, few, many or a size class.

>NA|TRBJ1-4|NA|TRBV6-5
TGTGCCAGCAGAGCGGATGGGACAACTAATGAAAAACTGTTTTTT
CASRADGTTNEKLFF
>NA|TRBJ2-2|TRBD1|TRBV7-6
TGTGCCAGCAGGAAAACGCTGGGGACAGGGCCGGCCACCGGGGAGCTGTTTTTT
CASRKTLGTGPATGELFF
>NA|TRBJ2-1|NA|TRBV3-1
TGTGCCAGCAGCCAAGAAAGGGTGAGTCAGTTCTTC
CASSQERVSQFF
>few|TRBJ1-5|NA|TRBV19
TGTGCCAGCACTAGTGTGGGTCAGCCCCAGCATTTT
CASTSVGQPQHF
>NA|TRBJ1-3|TRBD1|TRBV28
TGTGCCAGCAGTGATTCCAGGGGGCTTGGAAACACCATATATTTT
CASSDSRGLGNTIYF
>few|TRBJ1-2|TRBD1|TRBV9
TGTGCCAGCAACGACCGGGACAGCGGTCATGGCTACACCTTC
CASNDRDSGHGYTF
>many|TRBJ2-7|TRBD2|TRBV7-8
TGTGCCAGCAGCTCCCGGGCTAGCGGGCCCTACGAGCAGTACTTC
CASSSRASGPYEQYF
>NA|TRBJ1-5|NA|TRBV24-1
TGTGCCACCCAAGGGGGTGGCAAACAGCCCCAGCATTTT
CATQGGGKQPQHF
>NA|TRBJ2-2|TRBD2|TRBV4-2
TGTGCCAGCAGCCCCCCGGGACTAACCACCGGGGAGCTGTTTTTT
CASSPPGLTTGELFF
>NA|TRBJ1-3|NA|TRBV28
TGTGCCAGCAGTTTTCCGGGATTCTCTGGAAACACCATATATTTT
CASSFPGFSGNTIYF
>NA|TRBJ2-1|NA|TRBV7-8
TGTGCCAGCAGCTCGCGCCGGGACACCTCCTACAATGAGCAGTTCTTC
CASSSRRDTSYNEQFF
>few|TRBJ2-7|TRBD1|TRBV6-1
TGTGCCAGCAGTTTCCTGGGACAGGGCTACGAGCAGTACTTC
CASSFLGQGYEQYF
>NA|TRBJ1-1|TRBD1|TRBV7-3
TGTGCCAGCAGCTTCGGGACAGGGGCCAACACTGAAGCTTTCTTT
CASSFGTGANTEAFF
>NA|TRBJ2-1|NA|TRBV19
TGTGCCAGTAGTGGCCATGCGAGCTCCTACAATGAGCAGTTCTTC
CASSGHASSYNEQFF
>NA|TRBJ1-2|NA|TRBV12-3/TRBV12-4
TGTGCCAGCAGCCCGCCGGGGCAAGTTAACTATGGCTACACCTTC
CASSPPGQVNYGYTF
>many|TRBJ2-7|NA|TRBV29-1
TGCAGCGCAGTCAAGGCCCCGGGCGAGCAGTACTTC
CSAVKAPGEQYF
>NA|TRBJ2-3|NA|TRBV6-5
TGTGCCAGCACCCCCGACGGGGCCACAGATACGCAGTATTTT
CASTPDGATDTQYF
>few|TRBJ2-3|TRBD2|TRBV6-2/TRBV6-3
TGTGCCAGCAGAATGGGACTAGCGGCTGAAGTCACAGATACGCAGTATTTT
CASRMGLAAEVTDTQYF
>many|TRBJ2-5|NA|TRBV12-3/TRBV12-4
TGTGCCAGCAGTTTCGGCGGAGAGACCCAGTACTTC
CASSFGGETQYF
>NA|TRBJ1-1|NA|TRBV7-6
TGTGCCAGCAGCCCGGGAGCGCGGGGCACTGAAGCTTTCTTT
CASSPGARGTEAFF
>NA|TRBJ2-1|TRBD1|TRBV10-3
TGTGCCATCGGAAAGGACAGGGAAAGATCCTACAATGAGCAGTTCTTC
CAIGKDRERSYNEQFF
>NA|TRBJ1-1|NA|TRBV29-1
TGCAGCGTTGAAGCAAGGAACACTGAAGCTTTCTTT
CSVEARNTEAFF
>few|TRBJ2-1|NA|TRBV9
TGTGCCAGCAGCGAGGGGGCTAGCGGACTCTTGAATGAGCAGTTCTTC
CASSEGASGLLNEQFF
>NA|TRBJ2-5|NA|TRBV5-1
TGCGCCAGCAGCCCACAGGGAAATCAAGAGACCCAGTACTTC
CASSPQGNQETQYF
>once|TRBJ1-2|NA|TRBV6-6
TGTGCCAGCAGTTACCCGACAGTAAACTATGGCTACACCTTC
CASSYPTVNYGYTF
>few|TRBJ1-1|NA|TRBV28
TGTGCCAGCAGTTTATTCAGGGGATTGAGCACTGAAGCTTTCTTT
CASSLFRGLSTEAFF
>few|TRBJ2-5|NA|TRBV7-3
TGTGCCAGCAGCCCGATGCCCGGCGAGACCCAGTACTTC
CASSPMPGETQYF
>few|TRBJ1-6|NA|TRBV12-3/TRBV12-4
TGTGCCAGCAGTTGGACCAACATCTATAATTCACCCCTCCACTTT
CASSWTNIYNSPLHF
>NA|TRBJ1-1|NA|TRBV15
TGTGCCACCAGCAGAGATTGGGTCAGCCGAGGGACTGAAGCTTTCTTT
CATSRDWVSRGTEAFF
>NA|TRBJ2-7|TRBD2|TRBV6-6
TGTGCCAGCGCTAGCGGGGCGTTCTCCTACGAGCAGTACTTC
CASASGAFSYEQYF
>NA|TRBJ2-7|NA|TRBV14
TGTGCCAGCAGCTATGACAGCTTCTTAGGGTCCTACGAGCAGTACTTC
CASSYDSFLGSYEQYF
>many|TRBJ1-5|NA|TRBV28
TGTGCCAGCAGTTTCGGCACAAGCAATCAGCCCCAGCATTTT
CASSFGTSNQPQHF
>NA|TRBJ2-1|TRBD2|TRBV20-1
TGCAGTGCCAGGACTAGCGGGACTTACAATGAGCAGTTCTTC
CSARTSGTYNEQFF
>NA|TRBJ2-1|NA|TRBV25-1
TGTGCCAGCAGTGCCAGCAGAACCAGCGGCCGTAATGAGCAGTTCTTC
CASSASRTSGRNEQFF
>few|TRBJ2-5|TRBD1|TRBV27
TGTGCCAGCAGTTTATTACCCGGGGACAGGGCAGAGACCCAGTACTTC
CASSLLPGDRAETQYF
>few|TRBJ2-1|TRBD2|TRBV12-3/TRBV12-4
TGTGCCACCACGGGGGGTTACAATGAGCAGTTCTTC
CATTGGYNEQFF
>NA|TRBJ2-3|NA|TRBV7-3
TGTGCCAGCAGGCGGGGAGCGACTAGCACAGATACGCAGTATTTT
CASRRGATSTDTQYF
>NA|TRBJ2-7|TRBD2|TRBV28
TGTGCCAGCAGACCTAGCGGGCGCTCCTACGAGCAGTACTTC
CASRPSGRSYEQYF
>few|TRBJ2-1|TRBD2|TRBV6-2/TRBV6-3
TGTGCCAGCAGAACCGGGACTAGCGGGGGGGCTTACAATGAGCAGTTCTTC
CASRTGTSGGAYNEQFF
>many|TRBJ2-5|TRBD2|TRBV11-2
TGTGCCAGCAGCTTAGGACTAGCCCGAGAGACCCAGTACTTC
CASSLGLARETQYF
>NA|TRBJ1-5|NA|TRBV6-8
TGTGCCAGCAGTGCCCCGGGGGGCGGTTTCAATCAGCCCCAGCATTTT
CASSAPGGGFNQPQHF
>NA|TRBJ2-7|TRBD2|TRBV7-8
TGTGCCAGCAGCTTAGAGCCGGGACTAGCGGGAGACGAGCAGTACTTC
CASSLEPGLAGDEQYF
>few|TRBJ2-7|NA|TRBV5-4
TGTGCCAGCAGCTCACCGGGACGTCTACACGAGCAGTACTTC
CASSSPGRLHEQYF